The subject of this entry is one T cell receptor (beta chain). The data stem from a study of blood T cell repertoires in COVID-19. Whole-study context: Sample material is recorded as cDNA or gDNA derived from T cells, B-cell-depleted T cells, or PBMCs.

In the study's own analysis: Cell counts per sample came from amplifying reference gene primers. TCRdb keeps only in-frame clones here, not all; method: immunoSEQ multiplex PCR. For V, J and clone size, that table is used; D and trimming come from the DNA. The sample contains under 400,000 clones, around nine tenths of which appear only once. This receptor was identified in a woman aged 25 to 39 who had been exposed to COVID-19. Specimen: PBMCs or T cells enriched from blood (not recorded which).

The chain's CDR3 is CASLDRVGQPQHF. The CDR3 nucleotides read TGTGCCAGCCTGGACAGGGTAGGACAGCCCCAGCATTTT. This sequence joins TRBV28 and TRBJ1-5; 8 bases are a match to TRBD1. The junction had 7 bases not matched to a gene; V was cut back by 8 bases and J by 7 bases. The CDR3 has 13 residues. In germline, CDR1 is MDHEN, CDR2 SYDVKM.